The sequence of this TCR beta chain was determined in a study of blood T cell repertoires in COVID-19 (dated by TCRdb to 2020 to 2022). As for the study more broadly: Samples covering the acute and convalescent phases of COVID-19 were provided by collaborators in the United States, Italy and Spain. Where available, HLA class I and class II types were taken from metadata supplied by the sample provider and were not determined by assay-based typing. Subjects who had been exposed to COVID-19, were actively infected with it, or had recovered from it provided the deeply sampled blood TCRbeta repertoires that made up the dataset. The prospective study material was composed of cDNA or gDNA derived from T cells, B-cell-depleted T cells, or PBMCs. The repertoires were released in a freely available public database intended as a resource for research on the immune response to SARS-CoV-2. Nearly every sample came with metadata listing a de-identified subject ID, COVID-19 status, age in years and sex. The samples were drawn from the first 160 participants of the ongoing ImmuneRACE study and from 1,254 subjects provided by 6 global collaborators. Points the paper makes about the study in general: The quantity of clinical and demographic metadata differed by source and by participant and was supplied without curation.

A distance of 19 bases separates the germline ends of V and J, which lose 5 bases and 3 bases respectively. The germline V gene specifies MGHDK as CDR1 and SYGVNS as CDR2. The CDR3 numbers 16 residues from cysteine through phenylalanine. Only CDR3 DNA is held: 48 bases, read in frame from base 1. Each collaborating institution followed its own protocols to collect whole blood in K2EDTA tubes. For TCRbeta analysis, collaborators shipped samples in one of three forms: frozen whole blood, isolated PBMCs, or DNA extracted from either of those sample types. This clone occurred a few times. The antigen it recognizes is unknown. No base qualities exist here, and no much larger clone lies one base off it. The immunoSEQ Assay, a bias-controlled multiplex PCR, was used to amplify TCRbeta CDR3 regions from genomic DNA. In the source study's methods: The number of nucleated cells in each sample was estimated from the amplification of reference gene primers within the assay. Sequence reads were collapsed and filtered to measure the absolute abundance of every unique TCRbeta CDR3 rearrangement. For each sample, productive Simpson clonality was calculated as the square root of Simpson's diversity index across productive rearrangements. Entries here come from immuneACCESS through TCRdb and include only in-frame sequences with V and J called. Some clones fail to appear in such tables; in the studies checked, an unresolved V gene covers under half of the shortfall, and the cause of the remainder is unknown. V and J calls and clone size are those listed in that table; D and trimming were worked out from the DNA. The sample profile shows 70,000 or so clones; approximately 78% of them were found once. Clones ranked in the top ten supply less than 20% of the sample.

The chain is made from TRBV25-1 and TRBJ1-1; the D gene is unclear. Sequenced sample: peripheral blood. The sequence came from a human donor in a cohort sampled during active COVID-19. CDR3 sequence: CASSPAGIRGHTEAFF. The nucleotide sequence is TGTGCCAGCAGTCCCGCCGGTATAAGAGGGCACACTGAAGCTTTCTTT.